A selection of T cell receptor beta chains follows, all from one sample in a study of blood T cell repertoires in COVID-19. Some clones are missing from TCRdb's copy, which holds only in-frame ones; the method was immunoSEQ multiplex PCR. The sample has 270,000 or so clones, 70% to 90% seen once. Sequencing was carried out using peripheral blood. The receptors derive from a young woman with active or convalescent COVID-19. CDR3s include the opening cysteine and the closing phenylalanine or tryptophan. Each record gives: V gene, clone size, D gene, J gene, CDR3 protein, CDR3 DNA. D genes are given only for firm matches. Size tells how often a clone was seen (once, few, many) or the class of an expanded clone, and some rows leave it out.

V gene: TRBV13; clone size: .; D gene: .; J gene: TRBJ1-6; CDR3 protein: CASSTPGSLKNSPLHF; CDR3 DNA: TGTGCCAGCAGCACACCCGGGTCCTTAAAGAATTCACCCCTCCACTTT
V gene: TRBV27; clone size: .; D gene: TRBD2; J gene: TRBJ2-6; CDR3 protein: CASRDSGGSGANVLTF; CDR3 DNA: TGTGCCAGCCGGGATAGCGGGGGATCTGGGGCCAACGTCCTGACTTTC
V gene: TRBV5-6; clone size: .; D gene: .; J gene: TRBJ1-6; CDR3 protein: CASSLRLSSYNSPLHF; CDR3 DNA: TGTGCCAGCAGCTTGCGTCTGAGCTCCTATAATTCACCCCTCCACTTT
V gene: TRBV12-3/TRBV12-4; clone size: .; D gene: TRBD1; J gene: TRBJ1-2; CDR3 protein: CASSLTGGDGYTF; CDR3 DNA: TGTGCCAGCAGTTTAACAGGGGGGGATGGCTACACCTTC
V gene: TRBV5-6; clone size: .; D gene: TRBD2; J gene: TRBJ2-1; CDR3 protein: CASSLGGQGGSYNEQFF; CDR3 DNA: TGTGCCAGCAGCTTAGGAGGGCAGGGAGGGTCCTACAATGAGCAGTTCTTC
V gene: TRBV18; clone size: .; D gene: TRBD2; J gene: TRBJ2-1; CDR3 protein: CASSPDPSGGGNNEQFF; CDR3 DNA: TGTGCCAGCTCACCAGATCCAAGCGGGGGGGGTAACAATGAGCAGTTCTTC
V gene: TRBV20-1; clone size: .; D gene: .; J gene: TRBJ1-2; CDR3 protein: CSASAPSHYGYTF; CDR3 DNA: TGCAGTGCTAGTGCCCCGTCCCACTATGGCTACACCTTC
V gene: TRBV6-5; clone size: .; D gene: .; J gene: TRBJ1-2; CDR3 protein: CASPDSSSYGYTF; CDR3 DNA: TGTGCCAGCCCGGACAGTTCGAGCTATGGCTACACCTTC
V gene: TRBV19; clone size: .; D gene: TRBD1; J gene: TRBJ2-6; CDR3 protein: CASSMTGVNVLTF; CDR3 DNA: TGTGCCAGTAGTATGACAGGGGTCAACGTCCTGACTTTC
V gene: TRBV7-2; clone size: .; D gene: .; J gene: TRBJ2-5; CDR3 protein: CASSPRTGRGETQYF; CDR3 DNA: TGTGCCAGCAGCCCCAGGACAGGGAGGGGAGAGACCCAGTACTTC
V gene: TRBV7-3; clone size: .; D gene: .; J gene: TRBJ2-2; CDR3 protein: CASSPSGGTGELFF; CDR3 DNA: TGTGCCAGCAGCCCATCGGGCGGGACCGGGGAGCTGTTTTTT
V gene: TRBV28; clone size: .; D gene: TRBD1; J gene: TRBJ2-5; CDR3 protein: CASSLKRGLETQYF; CDR3 DNA: TGTGCCAGCAGTTTAAAGAGGGGGCTAGAGACCCAGTACTTC
V gene: TRBV7-2; clone size: once; D gene: .; J gene: TRBJ2-2; CDR3 protein: CASSLEGVSPLNTGELFF; CDR3 DNA: TGTGCCAGCAGCTTAGAAGGGGTCAGTCCTCTGAACACCGGGGAGCTGTTTTTT
V gene: TRBV18; clone size: .; D gene: TRBD1; J gene: TRBJ1-1; CDR3 protein: CASSPPTGAMNTEAFF; CDR3 DNA: TGTGCCAGCTCACCACCGACAGGGGCCATGAACACTGAAGCTTTCTTT
V gene: TRBV10-3; clone size: .; D gene: TRBD1; J gene: TRBJ1-2; CDR3 protein: CAIGGDRPKGYTF; CDR3 DNA: TGTGCCATCGGTGGGGACAGGCCTAAGGGCTACACCTTC
V gene: TRBV3-1/TRBV3-2; clone size: few; D gene: .; J gene: TRBJ1-2; CDR3 protein: CASGTNYGYTF; CDR3 DNA: TGTGCCAGCGGCACAAACTATGGCTACACCTTC
V gene: TRBV7-9; clone size: .; D gene: .; J gene: TRBJ1-4; CDR3 protein: CASSLSEASNEKLFF; CDR3 DNA: TGTGCCAGCAGCCTCTCTGAAGCGAGTAATGAAAAACTGTTTTTT
V gene: TRBV2; clone size: .; D gene: .; J gene: TRBJ2-5; CDR3 protein: CASSESGKGETQYF; CDR3 DNA: TGTGCCAGCAGTGAATCGGGGAAGGGTGAGACCCAGTACTTC
V gene: TRBV6-5; clone size: .; D gene: .; J gene: TRBJ2-5; CDR3 protein: CASSYKEAQETQYF; CDR3 DNA: TGTGCCAGCAGTTACAAAGAGGCCCAAGAGACCCAGTACTTC
V gene: TRBV6-5; clone size: .; D gene: .; J gene: TRBJ1-3; CDR3 protein: CASWVRAGNTIYF; CDR3 DNA: TGTGCCAGCTGGGTCCGGGCTGGAAACACCATATATTTT
V gene: TRBV6-4; clone size: .; D gene: .; J gene: TRBJ1-2; CDR3 protein: CASSLREGVNGYTF; CDR3 DNA: TGTGCCAGCAGCCTCAGGGAAGGAGTAAATGGCTACACCTTC
V gene: TRBV19; clone size: once; D gene: .; J gene: TRBJ1-5; CDR3 protein: CASTTTWVGSGNQPQHF; CDR3 DNA: TGTGCCAGTACAACTACATGGGTAGGCAGTGGAAATCAGCCCCAGCATTTT
V gene: TRBV19; clone size: .; D gene: TRBD1; J gene: TRBJ1-2; CDR3 protein: CASSLGQGGNGYTF; CDR3 DNA: TGTGCCAGTAGCCTCGGACAGGGGGGTAATGGCTACACCTTC
V gene: TRBV4-3; clone size: .; D gene: TRBD1; J gene: TRBJ2-3; CDR3 protein: CASSQAGTGVPDTQYF; CDR3 DNA: TGCGCCAGCAGCCAAGCTGGGACAGGGGTTCCAGATACGCAGTATTTT
V gene: TRBV24-1; clone size: .; D gene: TRBD2; J gene: TRBJ2-3; CDR3 protein: CATSDFGGGGVADTQYF; CDR3 DNA: TGTGCCACCAGTGATTTTGGGGGCGGGGGGGTCGCAGATACGCAGTATTTT
V gene: TRBV5-1; clone size: .; D gene: .; J gene: TRBJ2-7; CDR3 protein: CASSLAGPAYEQYF; CDR3 DNA: TGCGCCAGCAGCTTGGCGGGTCCAGCCTACGAGCAGTACTTC
V gene: TRBV5-5; clone size: few; D gene: TRBD1; J gene: TRBJ2-2; CDR3 protein: CASSLTGTANTGELFF; CDR3 DNA: TGTGCCAGCAGCTTGACCGGGACAGCGAACACCGGGGAGCTGTTTTTT
V gene: TRBV6-5; clone size: few; D gene: .; J gene: TRBJ1-2; CDR3 protein: CASRRASANYGYTF; CDR3 DNA: TGTGCCAGCAGGCGTGCTTCAGCGAACTATGGCTACACCTTC
V gene: TRBV6-5; clone size: .; D gene: .; J gene: TRBJ2-5; CDR3 protein: CATDLRGTVEETQYF; CDR3 DNA: TGTGCCACCGACCTAAGGGGAACGGTAGAGGAGACCCAGTACTTC
V gene: TRBV7-2; clone size: .; D gene: .; J gene: TRBJ2-5; CDR3 protein: CASSPGLLQETQYF; CDR3 DNA: TGTGCCAGCAGCCCGGGTCTTCTTCAAGAGACCCAGTACTTC
V gene: TRBV6-5; clone size: .; D gene: TRBD1; J gene: TRBJ1-5; CDR3 protein: CARIFHRGDQPQHF; CDR3 DNA: TGTGCCAGGATCTTCCACAGGGGAGATCAGCCCCAGCATTTT
V gene: TRBV7-2; clone size: .; D gene: .; J gene: TRBJ2-7; CDR3 protein: CASSLLGGIGNEQYF; CDR3 DNA: TGTGCCAGCAGCTTATTAGGAGGGATCGGGAACGAGCAGTACTTC
V gene: TRBV6-5; clone size: .; D gene: TRBD1; J gene: TRBJ2-3; CDR3 protein: CASSYSYRGNTDTQYF; CDR3 DNA: TGTGCCAGCAGTTACTCATACAGGGGAAACACAGATACGCAGTATTTT
V gene: TRBV29-1; clone size: .; D gene: .; J gene: TRBJ2-7; CDR3 protein: CSVVEAYYEQYF; CDR3 DNA: TGCAGCGTTGTGGAGGCCTACTACGAGCAGTACTTC
V gene: TRBV25-1; clone size: .; D gene: .; J gene: TRBJ1-2; CDR3 protein: CASSEPGIPGGYTF; CDR3 DNA: TGTGCCAGCAGTGAGCCGGGAATACCGGGGGGCTACACCTTC
V gene: TRBV28; clone size: .; D gene: .; J gene: TRBJ1-1; CDR3 protein: CASKPLGRGNTEAFF; CDR3 DNA: TGTGCCAGCAAACCCCTGGGGCGGGGGAACACTGAAGCTTTCTTT
V gene: TRBV7-2; clone size: .; D gene: TRBD1; J gene: TRBJ2-3; CDR3 protein: CASSPRTGQGTQYF; CDR3 DNA: TGTGCCAGCAGCCCCCGGACAGGCCAGGGGACGCAGTATTTT
V gene: TRBV28; clone size: once; D gene: .; J gene: TRBJ1-3; CDR3 protein: CASSFGQRNTIYF; CDR3 DNA: TGTGCCAGCAGTTTTGGGCAGCGAAACACCATATATTTT
V gene: TRBV2; clone size: .; D gene: TRBD1; J gene: TRBJ1-2; CDR3 protein: CAIRDRDFYGYTF; CDR3 DNA: TGTGCCATCCGGGACAGAGATTTCTATGGCTACACCTTC
V gene: TRBV7-2; clone size: .; D gene: .; J gene: TRBJ1-2; CDR3 protein: CASSLAGGVNYGYTF; CDR3 DNA: TGTGCCAGCAGCTTAGCGGGTGGAGTTAACTATGGCTACACCTTC
V gene: TRBV9; clone size: .; D gene: .; J gene: TRBJ1-5; CDR3 protein: CASSVTQGPNQPQHF; CDR3 DNA: TGTGCCAGCAGCGTAACACAGGGACCGAATCAGCCCCAGCATTTT
V gene: TRBV4-2; clone size: .; D gene: TRBD1; J gene: TRBJ1-5; CDR3 protein: CASSQDLSLTGGNQPQHF; CDR3 DNA: TGTGCCAGCAGCCAAGATCTGAGTTTGACAGGGGGCAATCAGCCCCAGCATTTT
V gene: TRBV30; clone size: once; D gene: .; J gene: TRBJ2-3; CDR3 protein: CAWTQGLDTQYF; CDR3 DNA: TGTGCCTGGACACAGGGTTTAGATACGCAGTATTTT
V gene: TRBV5-4; clone size: .; D gene: .; J gene: TRBJ1-1; CDR3 protein: CASSLGAGEAFF; CDR3 DNA: TGTGCCAGCAGCTTGGGCGCAGGGGAAGCTTTCTTT
V gene: TRBV18; clone size: .; D gene: TRBD1; J gene: TRBJ1-2; CDR3 protein: CASSPLVQGGYGYTF; CDR3 DNA: TGTGCCAGCTCACCACTCGTACAGGGGGGTTATGGCTACACCTTC
V gene: TRBV29-1; clone size: .; D gene: TRBD1; J gene: TRBJ2-3; CDR3 protein: CSVMTGPITDTQYF; CDR3 DNA: TGCAGCGTAATGACAGGGCCCATCACAGATACGCAGTATTTT
V gene: TRBV2; clone size: .; D gene: TRBD2; J gene: TRBJ2-5; CDR3 protein: CASSGRLAVVTQYF; CDR3 DNA: TGTGCCAGCAGTGGTCGACTAGCGGTTGTGACCCAGTACTTC
V gene: TRBV18; clone size: .; D gene: TRBD1; J gene: TRBJ1-2; CDR3 protein: CASSTTGANYGYTF; CDR3 DNA: TGTGCCAGCTCAACGACAGGGGCCAACTATGGCTACACCTTC
V gene: TRBV2; clone size: once; D gene: .; J gene: TRBJ1-1; CDR3 protein: CASTGTEAFF; CDR3 DNA: TGTGCCAGCACGGGCACTGAAGCTTTCTTT
V gene: TRBV9; clone size: .; D gene: TRBD1; J gene: TRBJ2-2; CDR3 protein: CASSEPKTGVITGELFF; CDR3 DNA: TGTGCCAGCAGCGAGCCGAAAACAGGGGTGATCACCGGGGAGCTGTTTTTT
V gene: TRBV27; clone size: .; D gene: .; J gene: TRBJ2-7; CDR3 protein: CASTFAGEQYF; CDR3 DNA: TGTGCCAGCACCTTCGCGGGTGAGCAGTACTTC
V gene: TRBV5-4; clone size: once; D gene: TRBD1; J gene: TRBJ1-1; CDR3 protein: CASSRDRGLNTEAFF; CDR3 DNA: TGTGCCAGCAGCCGGGACAGGGGGTTGAACACTGAAGCTTTCTTT